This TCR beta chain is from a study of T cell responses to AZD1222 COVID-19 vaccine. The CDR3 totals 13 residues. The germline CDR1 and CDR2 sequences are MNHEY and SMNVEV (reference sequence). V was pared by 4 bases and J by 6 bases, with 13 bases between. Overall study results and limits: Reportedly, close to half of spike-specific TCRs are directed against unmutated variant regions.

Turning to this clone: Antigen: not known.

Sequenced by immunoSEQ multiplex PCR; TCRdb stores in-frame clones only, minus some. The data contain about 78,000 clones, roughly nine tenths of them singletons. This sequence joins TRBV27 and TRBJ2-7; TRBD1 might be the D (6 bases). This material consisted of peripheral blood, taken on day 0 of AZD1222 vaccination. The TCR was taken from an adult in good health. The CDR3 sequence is CASSSQGRGEQYF. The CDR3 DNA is TGTGCCAGCAGTTCCCAGGGCAGGGGCGAGCAGTACTTC.